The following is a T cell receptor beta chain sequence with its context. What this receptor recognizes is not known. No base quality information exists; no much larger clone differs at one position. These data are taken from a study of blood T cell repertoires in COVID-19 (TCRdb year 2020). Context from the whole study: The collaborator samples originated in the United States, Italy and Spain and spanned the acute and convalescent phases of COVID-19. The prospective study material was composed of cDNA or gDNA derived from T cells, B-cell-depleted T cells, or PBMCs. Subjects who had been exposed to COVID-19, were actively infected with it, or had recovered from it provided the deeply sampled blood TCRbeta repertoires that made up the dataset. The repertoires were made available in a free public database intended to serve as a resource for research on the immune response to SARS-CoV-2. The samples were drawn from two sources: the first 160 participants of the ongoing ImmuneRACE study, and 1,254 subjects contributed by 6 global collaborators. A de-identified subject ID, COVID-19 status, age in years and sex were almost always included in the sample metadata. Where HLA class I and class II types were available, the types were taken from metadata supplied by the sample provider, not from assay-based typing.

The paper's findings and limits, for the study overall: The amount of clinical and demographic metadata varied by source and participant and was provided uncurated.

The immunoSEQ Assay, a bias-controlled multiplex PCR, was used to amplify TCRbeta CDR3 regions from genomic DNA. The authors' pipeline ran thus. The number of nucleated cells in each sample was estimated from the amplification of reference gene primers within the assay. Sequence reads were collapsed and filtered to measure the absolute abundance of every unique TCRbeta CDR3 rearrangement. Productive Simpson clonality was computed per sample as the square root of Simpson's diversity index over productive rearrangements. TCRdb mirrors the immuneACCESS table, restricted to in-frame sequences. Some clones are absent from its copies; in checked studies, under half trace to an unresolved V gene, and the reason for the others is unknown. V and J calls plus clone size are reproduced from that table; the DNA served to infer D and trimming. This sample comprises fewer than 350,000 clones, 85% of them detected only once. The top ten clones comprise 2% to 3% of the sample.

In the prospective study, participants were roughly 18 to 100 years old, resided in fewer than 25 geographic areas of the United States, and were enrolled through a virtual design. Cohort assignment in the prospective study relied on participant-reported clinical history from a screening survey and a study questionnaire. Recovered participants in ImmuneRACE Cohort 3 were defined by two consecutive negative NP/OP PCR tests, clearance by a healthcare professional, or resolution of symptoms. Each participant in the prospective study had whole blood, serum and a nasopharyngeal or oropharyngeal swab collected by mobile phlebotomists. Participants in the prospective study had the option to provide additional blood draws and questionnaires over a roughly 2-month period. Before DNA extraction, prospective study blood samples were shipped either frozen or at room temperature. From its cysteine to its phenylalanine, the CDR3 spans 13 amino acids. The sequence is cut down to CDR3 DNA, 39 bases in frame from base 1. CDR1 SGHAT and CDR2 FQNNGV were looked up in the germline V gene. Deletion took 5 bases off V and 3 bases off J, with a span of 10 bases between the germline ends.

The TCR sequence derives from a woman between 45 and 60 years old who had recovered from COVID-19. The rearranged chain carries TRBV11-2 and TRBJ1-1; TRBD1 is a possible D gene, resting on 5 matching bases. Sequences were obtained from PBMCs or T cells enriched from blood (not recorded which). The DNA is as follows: TGTGCCAGCAGCCCAGGGTGGGACACTGAAGCTTTCTTT. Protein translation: CASSPGWDTEAFF.